This record concerns one T cell receptor beta chain sequence. This clonotype was recorded at least ten times. The antigen it binds to is not known. There are no base qualities to consult, and no much larger clone falls within one base. The data belong to a study of T-cell reconstitution after alpha-beta-depleted transplantation in children (dated by TCRdb to 2016 to 2018). Context from the whole study: Using TCR repertoire profiling, the study followed T-cell immune reconstitution in a quantitative way in children after TCRalphabeta/CD19-depleted allogeneic hematopoietic cell transplantation.

The receptor library was made with PCR. Sequencing was performed on an Illumina HiSeq 2500. To normalize quantification of the TCRbeta repertoire, the TCR libraries were built with molecular barcoding that relied on unique molecular identifiers. TCRdb ran its own pipeline on the public reads, namely fastp trimming at Q25 and MiXCR clone calling, and kept in-frame beta chains. Rows with a matching CDR3 protein are joined into one entry that keeps the most common DNA and genes. The sample profile shows about 410,000 distinct CDR3 sequences; roughly 20% of them were found once. The ten largest clones take up 3.8% of the sample. The CDR3 has 15 amino acids, counting the end cysteine and phenylalanine. Only the CDR3 part of the read is kept: 45 bases, read in frame from the first base. V is reduced by 1 base and J by 0 bases, leaving a spacing of 12 bases between them. Via the germline V gene (reference sequence), CDR1 is DFQATT and CDR2 SNEGSKA.

Recombination connected TRBV20-1 to TRBJ2-5; the D gene is perhaps TRBD1, on 6 matching bases. This TCR came from a human donor who donated a stem cell graft to a child with acute myeloid leukemia. This specimen consisted of PBMCs from the stem cell graft donor, obtained from the stem cell graft. The CDR3 has the sequence CSARGHREYQETQYF. The DNA sequence follows: TGCAGTGCTAGAGGCCACAGGGAGTACCAAGAGACCCAGTACTTC.